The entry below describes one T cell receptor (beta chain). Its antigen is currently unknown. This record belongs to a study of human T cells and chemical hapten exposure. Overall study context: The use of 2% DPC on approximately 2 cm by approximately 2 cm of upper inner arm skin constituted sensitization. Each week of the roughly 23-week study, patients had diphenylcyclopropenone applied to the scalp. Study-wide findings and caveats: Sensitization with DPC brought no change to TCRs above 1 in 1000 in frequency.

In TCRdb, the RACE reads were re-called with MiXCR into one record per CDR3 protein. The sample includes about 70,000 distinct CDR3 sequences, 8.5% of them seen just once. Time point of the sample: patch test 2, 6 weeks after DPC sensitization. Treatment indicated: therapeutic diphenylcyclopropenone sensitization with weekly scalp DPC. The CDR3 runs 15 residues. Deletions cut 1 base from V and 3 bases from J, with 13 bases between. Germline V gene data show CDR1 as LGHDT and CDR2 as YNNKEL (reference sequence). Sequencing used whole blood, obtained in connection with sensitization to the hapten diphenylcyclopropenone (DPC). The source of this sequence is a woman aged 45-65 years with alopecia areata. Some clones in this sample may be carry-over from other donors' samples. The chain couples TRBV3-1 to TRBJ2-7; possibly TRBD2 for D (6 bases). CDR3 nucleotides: TGTGCCAGCAGCCAAGGTATGGGGGGTTTCTACGAGCAGTACTTC. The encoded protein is CASSQGMGGFYEQYF.